The clone carrying this T cell receptor beta chain was counted ten times or more. Its antigen remains unknown. The sample belongs to a study of CD8 T cells in ankylosing spondylitis. The study, taken as a whole, reports: Apparently characteristic of ankylosing spondylitis blood was a TCR beta motif (under ten highly homologous variants). Certain motif variants had earlier appeared in reactive arthritis synovial fluid and blood. In peripheral blood, disease-linked CD8+ clones occurred at relatively low frequencies. Reportedly, disease-linked clones are significantly enriched in ankylosing spondylitis patients' matched synovial fluid.

Preparation of TCR beta libraries was done by quantitative 5'-RACE with molecular barcodes. TCRdb used MiXCR to reprocess the 5' RACE reads, holding one entry per CDR3 protein. The sample records around 770,000 distinct CDR3 sequences, around a fifth being singletons. V lost 8 bases and J lost 2, with 8 bases in between. This CDR3 contains 12 residues. Per germline, CDR1 ENHRY and CDR2 SYGVKD. Sequenced: blood, either unsorted or a sorted T cell fraction (not recorded which). The chain joins TRBV10-3 to TRBJ2-3; maybe TRBD2 (7 bases). This receptor was obtained from a male donor with ankylosing spondylitis. CDR3 protein: CAIAGATDTQYF. CDR3 coding DNA: TGTGCCATCGCGGGGGCCACAGATACGCAGTATTTT.